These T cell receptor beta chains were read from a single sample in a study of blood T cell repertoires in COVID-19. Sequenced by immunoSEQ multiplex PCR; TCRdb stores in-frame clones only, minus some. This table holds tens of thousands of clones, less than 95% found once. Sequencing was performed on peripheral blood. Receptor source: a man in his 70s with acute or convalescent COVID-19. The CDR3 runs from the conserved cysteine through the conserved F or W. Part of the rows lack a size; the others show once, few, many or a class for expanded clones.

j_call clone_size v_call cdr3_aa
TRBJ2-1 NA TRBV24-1 CATSDSMAGSSYNEQFF
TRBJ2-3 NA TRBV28 CASSLLSFGLAGGNTQYF
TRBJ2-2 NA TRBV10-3 CAISESTGTGELFF
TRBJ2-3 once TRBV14 CASSLLAGGTDTQYF
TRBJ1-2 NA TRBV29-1 CSVTDRANYGYTF
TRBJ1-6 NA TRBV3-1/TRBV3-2 CASSQAQRSPLHF
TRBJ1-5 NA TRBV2 CAGSPDRGNQPQHF
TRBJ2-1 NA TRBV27 CASSSAGTSYNEQFF
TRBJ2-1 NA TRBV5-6 CASSFGLDMSYNEQFF
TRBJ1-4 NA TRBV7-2 CASSLGQAEKLFF
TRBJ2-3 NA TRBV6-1 CASSESGTDTQYF
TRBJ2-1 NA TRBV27 CASSFGTGADNEQFF
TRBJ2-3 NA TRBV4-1 CASSQGASGTDTQYF
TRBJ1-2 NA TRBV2 CASSEDGQGFNGYTF
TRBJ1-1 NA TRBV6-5 CASSYSQTGGTEAFF
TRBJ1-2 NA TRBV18 CASSAGLFYGYTF
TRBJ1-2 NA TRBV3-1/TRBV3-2 CASSQDDQGQGAEGYAF
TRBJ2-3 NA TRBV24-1 CATSGLSGGLQDTQYF
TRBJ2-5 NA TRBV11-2 CASSSGRETQYF
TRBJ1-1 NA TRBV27 CASSFTGMAEAFF
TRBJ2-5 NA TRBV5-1 CASSLGNRGGETQYF
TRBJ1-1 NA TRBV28 CASSLPGVNTEAFF
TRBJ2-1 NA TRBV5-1 CASSSPSGSSYNEQFF
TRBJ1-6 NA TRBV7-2 CASSNRGQGNSPLHF
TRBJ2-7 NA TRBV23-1 CASSQEPQAYSYEQYF
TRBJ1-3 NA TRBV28 CASIQGSGNTIYF
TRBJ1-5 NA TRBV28 CASSLPARVRSNQPQHF
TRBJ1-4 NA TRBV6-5 CASSPRGAVNEKLFF
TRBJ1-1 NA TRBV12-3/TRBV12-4 CASSRQGVEAFF
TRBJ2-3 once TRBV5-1 CASSLGQGADTQYF
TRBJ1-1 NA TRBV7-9 CASSLGGVRSTEAFF
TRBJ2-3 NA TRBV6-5 CASSHPAGGTDTQYF
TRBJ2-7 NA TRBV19 CASSIAGSGLSSYEQYF
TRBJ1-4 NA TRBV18 CASSPGQGAQSEKLFF
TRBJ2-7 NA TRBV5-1 CASSLYLGTGDEQYF
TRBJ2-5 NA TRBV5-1 CASSPSSGGMETQYF
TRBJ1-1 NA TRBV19 CASTRQGVNTEAFF
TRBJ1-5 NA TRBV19 CASSNLYQPQHF